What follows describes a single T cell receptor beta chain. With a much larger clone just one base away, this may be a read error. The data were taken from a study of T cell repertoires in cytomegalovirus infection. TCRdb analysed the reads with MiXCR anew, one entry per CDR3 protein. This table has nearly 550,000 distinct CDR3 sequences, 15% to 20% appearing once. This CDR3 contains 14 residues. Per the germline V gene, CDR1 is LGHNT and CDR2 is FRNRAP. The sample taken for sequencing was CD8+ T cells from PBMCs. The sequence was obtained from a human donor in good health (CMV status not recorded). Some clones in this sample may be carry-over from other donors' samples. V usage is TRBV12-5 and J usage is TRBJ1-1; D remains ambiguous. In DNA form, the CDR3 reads TGTGCTAGTGACGCTAATGCTGCGAGCACTGAAGATTTCTTT. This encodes CASDANAASTEDFF.